The 10 T cell receptor beta chains given below trace back to one sample, sequenced in a study of T-cell reconstitution after alpha-beta-depleted transplantation in children. Unique molecular identifiers were used in preparing the TCRbeta library. TCRdb re-derived calls from the PCR reads in MiXCR, one entry per CDR3 protein. The top ten hold roughly 2.8% of the sample, which has some 240,000 distinct CDR3 sequences, approximately 12% seen once. The material was PBMCs from the stem cell graft donor, obtained from the stem cell graft. These receptors all come from a human donor who donated a stem cell graft to a child with acute lymphoblastic leukemia.

This clonotype was observed at least ten times. The chain joins TRBV29-1 to TRBJ1-1; D gene ambiguous. Looked up from germline, CDR1 is SQVTM and CDR2 is ANQGSEA. Trimming removed 5 bases from V and 5 bases from J, with 12 bases in between. This CDR3 region has 12 residues. CDR3 amino acids: CSVHVQSTEAFF. The CDR3, as DNA: TGCAGCGTTCACGTGCAAAGTACTGAAGCTTTCTTT.

This clonotype occurred many times. The chain couples TRBV5-1 to TRBJ2-7; TRBD1 matches at 9 bases. This CDR3 has 14 amino acids. The junction had 3 bases not matched to a gene; V was cut back by 3 bases and J by 2 bases. From germline, CDR1 is SGHRS and CDR2 YFSETQ. The CDR3 protein is CASSSDRGTYEQYF. CDR3 coding DNA: TGCGCCAGCAGCTCGGACAGGGGCACCTACGAGCAGTACTTC.

This clonotype was seen repeatedly, ten times or more. V and J are TRBV5-1 and TRBJ2-7, with 10 bases aligning to TRBD1. V shed 3 bases and J 6 bases; nucleotides not matched to a gene: 6. Germline V gene lookup returns CDR1 SGHRS and CDR2 YFSETQ. The CDR3 runs to 14 residues. For the CDR3, the DNA is TGCGCCAGCAGCTGGGGGACAGGGGTCTCCGAGCAGTACTTC. Protein product: CASSWGTGVSEQYF.

In this sample, this clonotype turned up many times. This chain uses TRBV12-3 or TRBV12-4 with TRBJ1-2; D remains unclear. The CDR3 has 15 residues. Trimming left V 5 bases short and J 4 bases short, with 17 bases between. The CDR3 is CASSPSPAAIYGYTF. DNA of the CDR3: TGTGCCAGCAGTCCAAGTCCGGCGGCTATCTATGGCTACACCTTC.

This clonotype was seen repeatedly, ten times or more. The CDR3 sequence is CSATDYKLAHEQYF. CDR3 coding DNA: TGCAGTGCTACCGATTACAAACTAGCCCACGAGCAGTACTTC. The V call is TRBV20-1, the J call TRBJ2-7; D possibly corresponds to TRBD2 (6 bases). The CDR3 spans 14 residues. V was pared by 4 bases and J by 5 bases, with 18 bases between. CDR1 and CDR2 (germline): DFQATT, SNEGSKA (reference sequence).

This clonotype was found many times. The gene calls are TRBV14 and TRBJ2-1, with TRBD2 as a possible D gene (5 bases). The CDR3 totals 16 residues. Trimming took off 0 bases at V and 1 base at J, with 10 bases between the two ends. Germline loops: CDR1 SGHDN, CDR2 FVKESK. CDR3 in DNA: TGTGCCAGCAGCCAAGATAATCCGGGATCCTACAATGAGCAGTTCTTC. As protein: CASSQDNPGSYNEQFF.

Points on this clonotype: A junction end diverges from the germline sequence, so it may reflect a read error. The chain uses TRBV20-1 and TRBJ2-4; 12 bases agree with TRBD1. The CDR3 consists of 19 residues. Germline V gene data show CDR1 as DFQATT and CDR2 as SNEGSKA (reference sequence). Written as DNA, the CDR3 is TGCAGTGCTAGAGTAGGGGACAGGGGGCGAATGTGGGCCAAAAACAGTCAGTACTTC. Translating it yields CSARVGDRGRMWAKNSQYF.

This clonotype was recorded at least ten times. J is TRBJ2-5 and V is TRBV10-3; maybe TRBD2 (5 bases). The CDR3 is 14 amino acids. V lost 0 bases and J lost 5, with 10 bases in between. The V gene's germline CDR1 is ENHRY and CDR2 SYGVKD. The DNA for the CDR3 is TGTGCCATCAGTGAGTCGAGGGAAGGGGAGACCCAGTACTTC. Translation: CAISESREGETQYF.

Comments on this clonotype: This may be a read error, as it is one base from a much larger clone. J is TRBJ1-5 and V is TRBV6-1, with no clear D. The CDR3 spans 17 residues. The V gene lost 5 bases and the J gene lost 5 bases, with 22 bases spanning the gap. In germline, CDR1 is MNHNS, CDR2 SASEGT. CDR3: CASSPFPDWAKDQPQHF. CDR3 DNA sequence: TGTGCCAGCAGTCCATTCCCGGACTGGGCAAAGGATCAGCCCCAGCATTTT.

This rearrangement joins TRBV18 to TRBJ2-1; 7 nucleotides agree with TRBD2. The CDR3 loop spans 15 amino acids. The V and J ends lost 0 bases and 4 bases, in that order; junction bases with no gene match: 3. The germline gives CDR1 KGHSH, CDR2 LQKENI. The CDR3 region is CASSPPGGIYNEQFF. CDR3 bases: TGTGCCAGCTCACCACCGGGGGGGATTTACAATGAGCAGTTCTTC. Combining the CDR3 with reference TRBV18 and TRBJ2-1 gives the whole variable domain NAGVMQNPRHLVRRRGQEARLRCSPMKGHSHVYWYRQLPEEGLKFMVYLQKENIIDESGMPKERFSAEFPKEGPSILRIQQVVRGDSAAYFCASSPPGGIYNEQFFGPGTRLTVL.